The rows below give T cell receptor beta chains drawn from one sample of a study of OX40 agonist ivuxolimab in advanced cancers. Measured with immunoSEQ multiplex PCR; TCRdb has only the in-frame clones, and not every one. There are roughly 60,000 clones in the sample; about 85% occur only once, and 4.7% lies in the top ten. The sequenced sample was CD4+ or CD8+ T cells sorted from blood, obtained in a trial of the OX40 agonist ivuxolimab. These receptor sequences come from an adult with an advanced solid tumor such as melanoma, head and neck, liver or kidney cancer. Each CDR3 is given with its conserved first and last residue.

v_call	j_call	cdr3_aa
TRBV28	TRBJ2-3	CASSRASRPDTQYF
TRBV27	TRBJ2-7	CASSLLWGNYEQYF
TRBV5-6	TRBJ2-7	CASSKGTYEQYF
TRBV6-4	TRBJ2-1	CASSPSGSQGEQFF
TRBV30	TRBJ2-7	CAWSVRMYSGDEQYF
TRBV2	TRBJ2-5	CASRAGLERAQYF
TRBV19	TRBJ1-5	CASSNTGLNQPQHF
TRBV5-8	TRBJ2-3	CASSDKRERTDTQYF
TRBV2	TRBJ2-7	CAGGRGPAVPYEQYF
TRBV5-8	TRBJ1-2	CASSGRTGYGYTF
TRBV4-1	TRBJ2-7	CASSQRSYKDEQYF
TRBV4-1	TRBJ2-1	CASSQGQGPYNGQFF
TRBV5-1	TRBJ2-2	CASSSKTLGSGELFF
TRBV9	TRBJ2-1	CASSVAGTNYNEQFF
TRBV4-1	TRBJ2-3	CASSQDSGTDTQYF
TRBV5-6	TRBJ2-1	CASSPGTAVYNEQFF
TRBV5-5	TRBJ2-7	CASSLRQGPYEQYF
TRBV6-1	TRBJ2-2	CASSDYLNTGELFF
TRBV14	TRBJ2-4	CASSQRTAKNIQYF
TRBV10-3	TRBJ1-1	CAITKKGLGTEAFF